This T cell receptor beta chain comes out of a study of T-cell memory formation after mild COVID-19. At the level of the study: Among the donors, TCR clusters were largely specific to each donor. Study findings and constraints: Detection of some responders pre-infection suggested pre-existing cross-reactive memory T cells participated.

Of note for this clonotype: What it binds is unknown.

One entry per CDR3 protein results from TCRdb running MiXCR on the 5' RACE reads. The sample has about 110,000 distinct CDR3 sequences, 22% seen once. The sequencing input was PBMCs or a T cell subset sorted from them (not recorded which). The clonotype was recovered from a man between 18 and 35 years old who had mild COVID-19 (a few samples of this study predate the infection). Cell type and time point are not known.

CDR3 protein: CASMTGDETQYF. CDR3 DNA sequence: TGCGCCAGCATGACAGGGGATGAGACCCAGTACTTC. The V and J genes are TRBV10-2 and TRBJ2-5, with 8 nucleotides matching TRBD1. The V gene end was trimmed by 7 bases and the J gene end by 5 bases; junction bases not matched to a gene: 3. The germline gives CDR1 WSHSY, CDR2 SAAADI. The CDR3 has 12 residues.